These 6 T cell receptor beta chains share one sample of origin, sequenced in a study of T cell responses to AZD1222 COVID-19 vaccine. Here immunoSEQ multiplex PCR was the method, and the copy in TCRdb shows in-frame clones only, minus some. The repertoire includes over 150,000 clones, roughly nine tenths of them detected once, and about 3% sits in the top ten. Sample: peripheral blood, taken on day 0 of AZD1222 vaccination. These TCRs come from an adult in good health.

The chain uses TRBV5-4 and TRBJ2-1; 8 bases line up with TRBD2. Germline loops: CDR1 SGHNT, CDR2 YYREEE (reference sequence). V lost 5 bases and J lost 6; bases outside the gene matches: 7. The CDR3 covers 14 residues. CDR3 residues: CASRERGSGNEQFF. For the CDR3, the DNA is TGTGCCAGCAGGGAGCGGGGGTCCGGCAATGAGCAGTTCTTC.

The chain has TRBV7-3 and TRBJ2-5; D gene uncertain. CDR3 length equals 15 residues. Trimming removed 0 bases at V and 5 bases at J, with 13 bases between. Germline CDR1 SGHTA, CDR2 FQGTGA. The CDR3 nucleotides read TGTGCCAGCAGCTTAACGTTTGGCCCCTCGGAGACCCAGTACTTC. It codes for CASSLTFGPSETQYF.

The J gene is TRBJ1-3, the V gene TRBV5-6, with D hard to call. V was pared by 5 bases and J by 2 bases, with 8 bases between. This CDR3 is built from 13 residues. CDR1 is SGHDT and CDR2 is YYEEEE in the germline V gene. CDR3 sequence reads: CASRAAPGNTIYF. The CDR3 coding sequence is TGTGCCAGCAGGGCAGCCCCTGGAAACACCATATATTTT. Complete variable domain (other parts from reference TRBV5-6 and TRBJ1-3): DAGVTQSPTHLIKTRGQQVTLRCSPKSGHDTVSWYQQALGQGPQFIFQYYEEEERQRGNFPDRFSGHQFPNYSSELNVNALLLGDSALYLCASRAAPGNTIYFGEGSWLTVV.

The sample holds one count of this clone. The chain recombines TRBV6-2 or TRBV6-3 with TRBJ1-5; D might be TRBD1 (6 bases). V lost 5 bases to trimming and J lost 4 bases, with 9 bases between them. Germline V lookup: CDR1 MNHEY, CDR2 SVGEGT. The CDR3 extends over 13 amino acids. CDR3 nucleotides: TGTGCCAGCAGTCGGGACATAAATCAGCCCCAGCATTTT. Protein: CASSRDINQPQHF.

The V gene is TRBV9, the J gene TRBJ2-7; 11 positions match TRBD1. The CDR3 sequence is 14 residues long. Germline assignment: CDR1 SGDLS and CDR2 YYNGEE. Germline trimming cut 4 bases from V and 4 bases from J; bases unmatched to any gene: 4. The CDR3: CASSSGTGGYEQYF. The CDR3 nucleotides are TGTGCCAGCAGCAGCGGGACAGGGGGGTACGAGCAGTACTTC.

The chain joins TRBV19 to TRBJ1-2; 10 nucleotides agree with TRBD1. The V and J ends lost 3 bases and 5 bases, in that order; junction bases with no gene match: 0. Per germline, CDR1 LNHDA and CDR2 SQIVND (reference sequence). The CDR3 extends over 13 amino acids. The DNA of the CDR3 is TGTGCCAGTAGTATGGACAGGGGGTATGGCTACACCTTC. Amino acids: CASSMDRGYGYTF.